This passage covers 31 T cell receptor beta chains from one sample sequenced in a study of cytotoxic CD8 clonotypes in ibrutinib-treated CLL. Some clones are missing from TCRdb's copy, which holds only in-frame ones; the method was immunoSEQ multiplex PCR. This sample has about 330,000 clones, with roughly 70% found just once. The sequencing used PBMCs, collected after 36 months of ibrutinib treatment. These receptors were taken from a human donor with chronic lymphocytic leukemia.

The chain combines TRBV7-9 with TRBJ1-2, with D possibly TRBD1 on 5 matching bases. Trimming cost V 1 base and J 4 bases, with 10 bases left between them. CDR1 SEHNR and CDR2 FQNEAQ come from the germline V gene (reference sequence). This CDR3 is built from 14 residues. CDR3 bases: TGTGCCAGCAGCTTAGTTCGGGGGTCCTATGGCTACACCTTC. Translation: CASSLVRGSYGYTF.

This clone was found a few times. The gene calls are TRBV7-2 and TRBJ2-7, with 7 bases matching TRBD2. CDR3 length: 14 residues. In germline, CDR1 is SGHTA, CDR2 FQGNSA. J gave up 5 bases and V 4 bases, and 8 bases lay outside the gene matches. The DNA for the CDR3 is TGTGCCAGCAGCTCTGCGGGAGTACCTGACGAGCAGTACTTC. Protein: CASSSAGVPDEQYF.

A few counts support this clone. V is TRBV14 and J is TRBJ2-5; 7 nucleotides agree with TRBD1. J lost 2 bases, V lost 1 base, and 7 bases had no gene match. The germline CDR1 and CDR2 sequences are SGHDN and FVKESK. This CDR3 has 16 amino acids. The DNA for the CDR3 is TGTGCCAGCAGCCAAGTAGGGGGCGCCTTACAAGAGACCCAGTACTTC. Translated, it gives CASSQVGGALQETQYF.

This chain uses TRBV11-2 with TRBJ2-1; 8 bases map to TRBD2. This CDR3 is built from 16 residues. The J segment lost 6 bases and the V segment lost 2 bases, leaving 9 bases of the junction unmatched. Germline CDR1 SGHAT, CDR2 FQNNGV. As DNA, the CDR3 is TGTGCCAGCAGCTTAACTCCAGCGGGAGTTCGCAATGAGCAGTTCTTC. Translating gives CASSLTPAGVRNEQFF. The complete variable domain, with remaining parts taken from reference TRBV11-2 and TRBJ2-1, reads EAGVAQSPRYKIIEKRQSVAFWCNPISGHATLYWYQQILGQGPKLLIQFQNNGVVDDSQLPKDRFSAERLKGVDSTLKIQPAKLEDSAVYLCASSLTPAGVRNEQFFGPGTRLTVL.

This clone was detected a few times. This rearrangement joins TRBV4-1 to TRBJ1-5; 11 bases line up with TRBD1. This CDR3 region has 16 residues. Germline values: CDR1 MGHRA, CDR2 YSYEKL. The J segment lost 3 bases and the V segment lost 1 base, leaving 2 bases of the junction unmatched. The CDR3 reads CASSQGTGGSNQPQHF. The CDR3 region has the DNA TGCGCCAGCAGCCAAGGGACAGGGGGCTCCAATCAGCCCCAGCATTTT.

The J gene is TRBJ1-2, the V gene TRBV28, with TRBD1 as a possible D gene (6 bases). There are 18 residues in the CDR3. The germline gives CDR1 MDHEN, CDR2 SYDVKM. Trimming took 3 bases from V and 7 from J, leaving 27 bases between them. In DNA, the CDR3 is TGTGCCAGCAGTTTTTCGTTTAGGGGGTACGGGGTTTTAGCTGGCTACACCTTC. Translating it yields CASSFSFRGYGVLAGYTF.

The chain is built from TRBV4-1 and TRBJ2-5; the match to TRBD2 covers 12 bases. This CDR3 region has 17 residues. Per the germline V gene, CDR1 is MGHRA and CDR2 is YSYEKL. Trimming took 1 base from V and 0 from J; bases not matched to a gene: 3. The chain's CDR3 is CASSQGRTSGDQETQYF. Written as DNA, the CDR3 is TGCGCCAGCAGCCAAGGTCGGACTAGCGGGGACCAAGAGACCCAGTACTTC.

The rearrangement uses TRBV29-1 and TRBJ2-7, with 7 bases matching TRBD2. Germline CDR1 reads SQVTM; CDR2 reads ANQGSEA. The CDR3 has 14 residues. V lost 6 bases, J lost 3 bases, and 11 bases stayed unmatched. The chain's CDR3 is CSVLGEGKYYEQYF. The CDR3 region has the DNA TGCAGCGTCCTGGGGGAGGGAAAATACTACGAGCAGTACTTC.

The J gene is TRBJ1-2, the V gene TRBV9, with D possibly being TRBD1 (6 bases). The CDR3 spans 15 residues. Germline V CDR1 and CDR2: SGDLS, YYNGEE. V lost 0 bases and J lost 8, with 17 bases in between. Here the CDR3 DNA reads TGTGCCAGCAGCGTAGACGCAGGGGCTCCGGGCGGCTACACCTTC. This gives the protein CASSVDAGAPGGYTF.

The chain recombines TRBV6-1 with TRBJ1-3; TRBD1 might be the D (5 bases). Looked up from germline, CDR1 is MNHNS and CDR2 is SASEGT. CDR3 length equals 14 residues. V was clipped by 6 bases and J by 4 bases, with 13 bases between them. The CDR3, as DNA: TGTGCCAGCAGGAAGGAGACAGAGGGAAACACCATATATTTT. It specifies CASRKETEGNTIYF.

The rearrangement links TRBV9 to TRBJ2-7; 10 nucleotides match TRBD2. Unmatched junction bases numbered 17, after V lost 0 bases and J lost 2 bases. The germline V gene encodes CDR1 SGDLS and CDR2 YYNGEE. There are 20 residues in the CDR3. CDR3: CASSVDSGGGGLAATYEQYF. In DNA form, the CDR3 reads TGTGCCAGCAGCGTAGATTCAGGGGGCGGCGGACTAGCGGCTACCTACGAGCAGTACTTC.

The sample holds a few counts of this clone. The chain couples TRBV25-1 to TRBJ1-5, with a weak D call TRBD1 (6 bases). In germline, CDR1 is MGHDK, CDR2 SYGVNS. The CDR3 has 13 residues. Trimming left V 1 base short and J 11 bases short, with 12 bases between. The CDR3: CASSESGAGSQHF. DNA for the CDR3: TGTGCCAGCAGTGAATCGGGGGCTGGGTCCCAGCATTTT.

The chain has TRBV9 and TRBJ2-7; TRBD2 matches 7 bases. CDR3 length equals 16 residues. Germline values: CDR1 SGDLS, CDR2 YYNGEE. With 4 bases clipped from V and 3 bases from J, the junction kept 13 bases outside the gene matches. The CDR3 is CASSPPAGVGDYEQYF. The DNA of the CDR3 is TGTGCCAGCAGCCCGCCCGCGGGGGTAGGGGACTACGAGCAGTACTTC.

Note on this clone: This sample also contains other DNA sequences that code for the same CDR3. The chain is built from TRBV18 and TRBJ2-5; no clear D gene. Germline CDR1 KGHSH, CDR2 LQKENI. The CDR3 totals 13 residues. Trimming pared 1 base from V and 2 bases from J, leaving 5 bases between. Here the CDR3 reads CASSPQGQETQYF. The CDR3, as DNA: TGTGCCAGCTCACCACAAGGGCAAGAGACCCAGTACTTC.

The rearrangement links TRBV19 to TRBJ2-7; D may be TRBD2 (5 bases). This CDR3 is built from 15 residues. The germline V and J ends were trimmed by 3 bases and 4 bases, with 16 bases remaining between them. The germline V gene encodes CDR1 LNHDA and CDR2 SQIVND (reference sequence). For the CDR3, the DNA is TGTGCCAGTAGTATCAGGCTAGCCGCCGGGTACGAGCAGTACTTC. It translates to CASSIRLAAGYEQYF.

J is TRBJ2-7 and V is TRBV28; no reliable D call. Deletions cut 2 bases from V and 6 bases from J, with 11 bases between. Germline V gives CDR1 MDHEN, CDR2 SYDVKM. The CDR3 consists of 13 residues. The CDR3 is CASSLGGVGEQYF. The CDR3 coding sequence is TGTGCCAGCAGTTTAGGTGGGGTCGGCGAGCAGTACTTC.

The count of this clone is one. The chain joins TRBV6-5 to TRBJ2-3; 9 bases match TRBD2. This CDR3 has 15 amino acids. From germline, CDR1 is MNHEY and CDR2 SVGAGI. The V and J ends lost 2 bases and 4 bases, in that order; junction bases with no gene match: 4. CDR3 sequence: CASSYGGGEADTQYF. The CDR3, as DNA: TGTGCCAGCAGTTACGGCGGGGGGGAGGCAGATACGCAGTATTTT.

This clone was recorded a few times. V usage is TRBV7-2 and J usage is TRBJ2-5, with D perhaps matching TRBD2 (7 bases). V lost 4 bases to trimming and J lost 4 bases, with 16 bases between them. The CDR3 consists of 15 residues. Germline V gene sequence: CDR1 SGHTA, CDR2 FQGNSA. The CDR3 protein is CASSYQGGAGETQYF. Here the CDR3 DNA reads TGTGCCAGCAGCTACCAAGGGGGGGCCGGAGAGACCCAGTACTTC.

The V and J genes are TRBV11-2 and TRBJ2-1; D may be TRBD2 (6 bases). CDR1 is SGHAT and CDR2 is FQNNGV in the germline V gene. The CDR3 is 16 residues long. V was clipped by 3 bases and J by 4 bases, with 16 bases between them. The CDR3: CASSLFRGRGYNEQFF. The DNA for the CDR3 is TGTGCCAGCAGCTTGTTCCGGGGGAGAGGATACAATGAGCAGTTCTTC.

CDR3 sequence (DNA): TGTGCCAGCAGTCCCCCCGTGGGTCTGGAGCAGTACTTC. Protein sequence: CASSPPVGLEQYF. The genes are TRBV5-6 and TRBJ2-7, with unresolved D. The CDR3 runs to 13 residues. The germline CDR1 and CDR2 sequences are SGHDT and YYEEEE. Trimming took 5 bases from V and 7 from J, leaving 16 bases between them.

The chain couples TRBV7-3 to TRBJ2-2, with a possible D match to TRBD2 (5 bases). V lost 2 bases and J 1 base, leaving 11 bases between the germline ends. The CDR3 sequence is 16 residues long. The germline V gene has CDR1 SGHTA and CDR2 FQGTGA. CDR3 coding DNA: TGTGCCAGCAGCTTATTGCCAGCGGTGAACACCGGGGAGCTGTTTTTT. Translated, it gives CASSLLPAVNTGELFF.

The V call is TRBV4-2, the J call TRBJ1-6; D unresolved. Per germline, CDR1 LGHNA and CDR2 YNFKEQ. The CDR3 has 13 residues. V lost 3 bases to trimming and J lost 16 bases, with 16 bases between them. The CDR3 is CASSQSDNSLLHF. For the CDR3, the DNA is TGTGCCAGCAGCCAGAGCGATAATTCATTGCTCCACTTT.

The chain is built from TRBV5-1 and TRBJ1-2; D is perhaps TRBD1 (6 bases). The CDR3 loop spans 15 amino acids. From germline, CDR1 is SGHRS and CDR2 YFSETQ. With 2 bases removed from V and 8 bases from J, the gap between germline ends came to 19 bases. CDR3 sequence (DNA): TGCGCCAGCAGCTTAGATGGGACATCCGGGACCGGCTACACCTTC. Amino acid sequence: CASSLDGTSGTGYTF.

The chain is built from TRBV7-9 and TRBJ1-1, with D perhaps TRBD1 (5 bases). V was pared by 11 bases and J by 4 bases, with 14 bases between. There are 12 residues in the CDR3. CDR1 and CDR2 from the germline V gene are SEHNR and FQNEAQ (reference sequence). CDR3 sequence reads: CAGSQGGTEAFF. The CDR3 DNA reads TGTGCCGGATCCCAGGGAGGCACTGAAGCTTTCTTT.

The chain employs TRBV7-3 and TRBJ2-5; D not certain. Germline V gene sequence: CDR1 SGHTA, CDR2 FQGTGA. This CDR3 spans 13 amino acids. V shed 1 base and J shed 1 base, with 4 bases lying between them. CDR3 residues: CASSLNPQETQYF. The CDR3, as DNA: TGTGCCAGCAGCTTAAATCCCCAAGAGACCCAGTACTTC.

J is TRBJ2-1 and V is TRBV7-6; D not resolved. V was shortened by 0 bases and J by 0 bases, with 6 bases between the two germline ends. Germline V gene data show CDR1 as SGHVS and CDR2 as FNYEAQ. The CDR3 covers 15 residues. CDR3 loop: CASSLAPTSYNEQFF. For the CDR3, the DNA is TGTGCCAGCAGCTTAGCGCCCACCTCCTACAATGAGCAGTTCTTC.

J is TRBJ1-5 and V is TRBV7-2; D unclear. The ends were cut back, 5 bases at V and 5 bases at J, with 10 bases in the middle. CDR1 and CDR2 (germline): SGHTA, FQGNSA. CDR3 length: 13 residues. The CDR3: CASSPTNDQPQHF. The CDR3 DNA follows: TGTGCCAGCAGCCCGACCAATGATCAGCCCCAGCATTTT. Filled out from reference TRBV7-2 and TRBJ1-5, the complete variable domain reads GAGVSQSPSNKVTEKGKDVELRCDPISGHTALYWYRQSLGQGLEFLIYFQGNSAPDKSGLPSDRFSAERTGGSVSTLTIQRTQQEDSAVYLCASSPTNDQPQHFGDGTRLSIL.

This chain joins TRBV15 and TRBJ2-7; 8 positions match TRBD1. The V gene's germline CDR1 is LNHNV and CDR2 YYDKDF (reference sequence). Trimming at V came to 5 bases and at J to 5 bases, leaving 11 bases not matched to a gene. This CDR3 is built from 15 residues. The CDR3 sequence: CATSSQRTGRDEQYF. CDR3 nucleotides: TGTGCCACCAGCTCTCAGCGGACAGGGCGGGACGAGCAGTACTTC.

CDR3 in amino acids: CASSMPGGSEGYTF. Here the CDR3 DNA reads TGTGCCAGCTCCATGCCCGGGGGCTCGGAGGGCTACACCTTC. This sequence joins TRBV7-9 and TRBJ1-2, with a tentative D call TRBD1 (6 bases). Germline V lookup: CDR1 SEHNR, CDR2 FQNEAQ (reference sequence). V was clipped by 8 bases and J by 8 bases, with 21 bases between them. The CDR3 runs 14 residues. Full variable domain (outside the CDR3, taken from reference TRBV7-9 and TRBJ1-2): DTGVSQNPRHKITKRGQNVTFRCDPISEHNRLYWYRQTLGQGPEFLTYFQNEAQLEKSRLLSDRFSAERPKGSFSTLEIQRTEQGDSAMYLCASSMPGGSEGYTFGSGTRLTVV.

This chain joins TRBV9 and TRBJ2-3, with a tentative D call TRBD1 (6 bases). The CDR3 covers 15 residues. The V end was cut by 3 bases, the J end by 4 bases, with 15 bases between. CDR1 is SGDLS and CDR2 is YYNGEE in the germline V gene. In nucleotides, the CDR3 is TGTGCCAGCAGCGGATACGCAAGACAGGCAGATACGCAGTATTTT. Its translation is CASSGYARQADTQYF.

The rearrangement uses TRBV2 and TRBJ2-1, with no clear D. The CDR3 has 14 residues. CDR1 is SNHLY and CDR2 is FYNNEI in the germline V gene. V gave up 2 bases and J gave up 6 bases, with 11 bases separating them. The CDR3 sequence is CASSERASLNEQFF. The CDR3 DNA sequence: TGTGCCAGCAGTGAAAGGGCAAGCCTCAATGAGCAGTTCTTC. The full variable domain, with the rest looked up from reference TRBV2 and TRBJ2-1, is EPEVTQTPSHQVTQMGQEVILRCVPISNHLYFYWYRQILGQKVEFLVSFYNNEISEKSEIFDDQFSVERPDGSNFTLKIRSTKLEDSAMYFCASSERASLNEQFFGPGTRLTVL.